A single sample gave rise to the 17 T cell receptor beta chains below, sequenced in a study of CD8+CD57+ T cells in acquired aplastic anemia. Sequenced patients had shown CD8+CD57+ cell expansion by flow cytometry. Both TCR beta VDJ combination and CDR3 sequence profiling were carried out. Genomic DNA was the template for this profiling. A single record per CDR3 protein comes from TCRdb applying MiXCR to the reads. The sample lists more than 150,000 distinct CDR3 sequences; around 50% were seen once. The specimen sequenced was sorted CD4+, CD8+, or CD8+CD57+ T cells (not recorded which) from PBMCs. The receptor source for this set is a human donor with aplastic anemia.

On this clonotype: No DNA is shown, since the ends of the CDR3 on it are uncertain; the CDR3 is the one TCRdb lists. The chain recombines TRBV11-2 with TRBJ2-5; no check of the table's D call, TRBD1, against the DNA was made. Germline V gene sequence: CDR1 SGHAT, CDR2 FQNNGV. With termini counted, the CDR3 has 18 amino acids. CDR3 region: CASSFYICSAGQFNEQFF.

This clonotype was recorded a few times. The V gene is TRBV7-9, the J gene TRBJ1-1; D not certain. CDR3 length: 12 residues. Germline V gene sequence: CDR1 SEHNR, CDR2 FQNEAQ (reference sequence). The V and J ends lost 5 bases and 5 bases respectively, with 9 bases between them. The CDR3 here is CASSQVGTEAFF. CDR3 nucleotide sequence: TGTGCCAGCAGCCAAGTGGGAACTGAAGCTTTCTTT.

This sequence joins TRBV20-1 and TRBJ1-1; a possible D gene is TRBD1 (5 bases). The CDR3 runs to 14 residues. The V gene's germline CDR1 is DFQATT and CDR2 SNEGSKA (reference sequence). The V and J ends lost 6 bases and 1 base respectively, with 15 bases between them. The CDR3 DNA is TGCAGTGCCCCGGACACCACAAAGAACACTGAAGCTTTCTTT. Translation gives CSAPDTTKNTEAFF.

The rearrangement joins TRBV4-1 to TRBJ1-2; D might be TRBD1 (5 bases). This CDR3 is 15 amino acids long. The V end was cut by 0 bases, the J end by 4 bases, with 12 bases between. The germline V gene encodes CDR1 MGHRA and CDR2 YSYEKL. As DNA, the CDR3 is TGCGCCAGCAGCCAAGAGCCAGGGCTTGGCTATGGCTACACCTTC. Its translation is CASSQEPGLGYGYTF.

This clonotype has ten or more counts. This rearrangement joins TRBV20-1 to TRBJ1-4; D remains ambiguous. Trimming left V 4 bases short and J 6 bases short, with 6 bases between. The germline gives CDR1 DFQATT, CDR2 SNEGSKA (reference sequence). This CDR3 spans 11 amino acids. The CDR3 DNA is TGCAGTGCTATGTACGATGAAAAACTGTTTTTT. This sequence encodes CSAMYDEKLFF.

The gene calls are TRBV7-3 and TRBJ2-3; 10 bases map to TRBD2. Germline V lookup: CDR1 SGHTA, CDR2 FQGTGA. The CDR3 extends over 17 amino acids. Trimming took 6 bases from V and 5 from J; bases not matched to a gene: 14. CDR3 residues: CASSFHSGGALQDTQYF. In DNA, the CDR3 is TGTGCCAGCAGTTTCCACAGCGGGGGGGCCCTTCAAGATACGCAGTATTTT.

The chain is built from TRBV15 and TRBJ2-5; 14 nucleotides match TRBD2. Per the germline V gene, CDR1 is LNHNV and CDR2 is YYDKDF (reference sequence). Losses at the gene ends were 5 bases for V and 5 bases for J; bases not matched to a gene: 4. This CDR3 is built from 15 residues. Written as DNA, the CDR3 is TGTGCCACCAGCGGCCGACTAGCGGGGGGGGAGACCCAGTACTTC. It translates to CATSGRLAGGETQYF. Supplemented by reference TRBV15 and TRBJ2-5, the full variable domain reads DAMVIQNPRYQVTQFGKPVTLSCSQTLNHNVMYWYQQKSSQAPKLLFHYYDKDFNNEADTPDNFQSRRPNTSFCFLDIRSPGLGDTAMYLCATSGRLAGGETQYFGPGTRLLVL.

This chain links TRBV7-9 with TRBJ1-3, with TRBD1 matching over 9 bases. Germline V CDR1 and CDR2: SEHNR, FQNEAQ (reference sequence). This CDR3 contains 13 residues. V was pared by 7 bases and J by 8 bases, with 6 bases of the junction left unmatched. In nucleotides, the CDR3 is TGTGCCAGCAACAGGGGGCCCGGAGACACCATATATTTT. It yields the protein CASNRGPGDTIYF. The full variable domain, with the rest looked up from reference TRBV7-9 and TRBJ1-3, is DTGVSQNPRHKITKRGQNVTFRCDPISEHNRLYWYRQTLGQGPEFLTYFQNEAQLEKSRLLSDRFSAERPKGSFSTLEIQRTEQGDSAMYLCASNRGPGDTIYFGEGSWLTVV.

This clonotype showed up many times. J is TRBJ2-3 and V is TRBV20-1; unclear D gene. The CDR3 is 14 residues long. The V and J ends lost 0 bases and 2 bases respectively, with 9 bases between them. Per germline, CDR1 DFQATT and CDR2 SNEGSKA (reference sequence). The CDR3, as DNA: TGCAGTGCTAGAGATCCTAGGACCACAGATACGCAGTATTTT. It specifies CSARDPRTTDTQYF.

CDR3 protein: CSVVGTDTQETQYF. Written as DNA, the CDR3 is TGCAGCGTTGTGGGGACAGATACCCAAGAGACCCAGTACTTC. V and J are TRBV29-1 and TRBJ2-5; 7 nucleotides agree with TRBD1. Losses at the gene ends were 4 bases for V and 1 base for J; bases not matched to a gene: 6. The CDR3 spans 14 residues. The V gene's germline CDR1 is SQVTM and CDR2 ANQGSEA. Full variable domain (outside the CDR3, taken from reference TRBV29-1 and TRBJ2-5): SAVISQKPSRDICQRGTSLTIQCQVDSQVTMMFWYRQQPGQSLTLIATANQGSEATYESGFVIDKFPISRPNLTFSTLTVSNMSPEDSSIYLCSVVGTDTQETQYFGPGTRLLVL.

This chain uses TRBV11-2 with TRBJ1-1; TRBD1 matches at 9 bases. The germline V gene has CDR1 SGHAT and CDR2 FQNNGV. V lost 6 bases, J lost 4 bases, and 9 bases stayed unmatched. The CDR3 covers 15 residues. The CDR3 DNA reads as TGTGCCAGCAGACGCACGGGACAGGGCTCCACTGAAGCTTTCTTT. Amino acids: CASRRTGQGSTEAFF. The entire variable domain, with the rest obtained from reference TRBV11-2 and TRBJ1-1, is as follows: EAGVAQSPRYKIIEKRQSVAFWCNPISGHATLYWYQQILGQGPKLLIQFQNNGVVDDSQLPKDRFSAERLKGVDSTLKIQPAKLEDSAVYLCASRRTGQGSTEAFFGQGTRLTVV.

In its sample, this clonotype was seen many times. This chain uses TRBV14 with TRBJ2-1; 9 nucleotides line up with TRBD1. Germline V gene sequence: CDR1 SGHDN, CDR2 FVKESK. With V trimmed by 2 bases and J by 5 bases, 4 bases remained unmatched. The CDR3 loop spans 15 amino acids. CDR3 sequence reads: CASSQRDRADNEQFF. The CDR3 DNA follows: TGTGCCAGCAGCCAAAGGGACAGGGCCGACAATGAGCAGTTCTTC.

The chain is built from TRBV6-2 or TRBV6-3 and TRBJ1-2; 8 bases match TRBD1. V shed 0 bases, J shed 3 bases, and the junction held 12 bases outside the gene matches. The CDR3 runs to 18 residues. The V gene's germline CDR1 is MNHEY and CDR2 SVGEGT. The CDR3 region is CASSYSFGRGHDDYGYTF. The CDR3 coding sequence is TGTGCCAGCAGTTACTCCTTCGGCAGGGGGCATGATGACTATGGCTACACCTTC.

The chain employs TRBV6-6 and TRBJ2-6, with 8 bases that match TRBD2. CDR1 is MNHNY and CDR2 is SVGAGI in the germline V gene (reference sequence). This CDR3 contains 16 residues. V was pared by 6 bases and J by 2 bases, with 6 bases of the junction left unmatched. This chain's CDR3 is CASRNRGGPGANVLTF. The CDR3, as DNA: TGTGCCAGCAGGAATCGGGGGGGCCCTGGGGCCAACGTCCTGACTTTC.

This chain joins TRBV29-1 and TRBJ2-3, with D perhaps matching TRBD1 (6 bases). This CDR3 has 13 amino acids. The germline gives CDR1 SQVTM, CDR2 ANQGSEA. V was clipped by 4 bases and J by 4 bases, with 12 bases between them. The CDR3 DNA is TGCAGCGTTGCTCGCAGGGGCGCAGATACGCAGTATTTT. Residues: CSVARRGADTQYF.

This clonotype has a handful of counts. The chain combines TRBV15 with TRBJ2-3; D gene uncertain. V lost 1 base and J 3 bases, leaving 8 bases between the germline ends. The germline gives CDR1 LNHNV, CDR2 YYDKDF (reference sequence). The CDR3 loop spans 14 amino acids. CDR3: CATSRGTATDTQYF. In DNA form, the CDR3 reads TGTGCCACCAGCAGAGGGACCGCTACAGATACGCAGTATTTT.

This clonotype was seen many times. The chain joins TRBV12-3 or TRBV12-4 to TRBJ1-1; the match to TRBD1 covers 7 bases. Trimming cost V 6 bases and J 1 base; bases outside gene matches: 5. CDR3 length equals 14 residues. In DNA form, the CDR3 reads TGTGCCAGCAGGTACAGGGGTGCGAACACTGAAGCTTTCTTT. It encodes CASRYRGANTEAFF.